This T cell receptor (beta chain) appears in the sequencing data of a study of T cells in localized non-small cell lung cancer. Clones were read by immunoSEQ multiplex PCR, and TCRdb kept only the in-frame ones, dropping some. The sample consists of about 60,000 clones, about 90% of them appearing once. Points from the study as a whole: Owing to sequencing of a solitary tumor region, heterogeneity cannot be discounted. Tumor trailed uninvolved adjacent lung in T cell clonality, which peaked there. The appearance of a median around 57 of the top 100 tumor clones was seen in adjacent lung.

Details on this clone: Its antigen is currently unknown.

This CDR3 has 14 amino acids. Germline V gene data show CDR1 as SGHVS and CDR2 as FQNEAQ. V was clipped by 10 bases and J by 7 bases; unmatched bases: 14. This TCR was recovered from a woman aged 40 to 75 with stage I lung adenocarcinoma. The chain carries TRBV7-8 and TRBJ1-1, with 8 bases matching TRBD1. The sample here was peripheral blood, taken before any cancer treatment. The CDR3 DNA follows: TGTGCCACCACCACGAACAGGGGGACGGTTGAAGCTTTCTTT. It encodes CATTTNRGTVEAFF.